This TCR beta chain was retrieved from a study of PD-1 blockade in classical Hodgkin lymphoma. Germline V gene data show CDR1 as LNHDA and CDR2 as SQIVND (reference sequence). The CDR3 has 14 amino acids. J lost 4 bases, V lost 6 bases, and 3 bases had no gene match. The repertoire was sequenced with immunoSEQ multiplex PCR; TCRdb's copy has only in-frame clones and lacks some. The table has tens of thousands of clones, 60% to 85% seen once. All the patients suffered relapse after autologous stem cell transplantation, and brentuximab vedotin exposure differed. The sample consisted of peripheral blood mononuclear cells (PBMCs), taken before the second cycle of nivolumab. The receptor comes from a human donor with classical Hodgkin lymphoma. The chain has TRBV19 and TRBJ2-3; 11 bases match TRBD2. The CDR3 nucleotides are TGTGCCAGTAGCAAGACTAGCGGGGCAGATACGCAGTATTTT. This encodes CASSKTSGADTQYF.